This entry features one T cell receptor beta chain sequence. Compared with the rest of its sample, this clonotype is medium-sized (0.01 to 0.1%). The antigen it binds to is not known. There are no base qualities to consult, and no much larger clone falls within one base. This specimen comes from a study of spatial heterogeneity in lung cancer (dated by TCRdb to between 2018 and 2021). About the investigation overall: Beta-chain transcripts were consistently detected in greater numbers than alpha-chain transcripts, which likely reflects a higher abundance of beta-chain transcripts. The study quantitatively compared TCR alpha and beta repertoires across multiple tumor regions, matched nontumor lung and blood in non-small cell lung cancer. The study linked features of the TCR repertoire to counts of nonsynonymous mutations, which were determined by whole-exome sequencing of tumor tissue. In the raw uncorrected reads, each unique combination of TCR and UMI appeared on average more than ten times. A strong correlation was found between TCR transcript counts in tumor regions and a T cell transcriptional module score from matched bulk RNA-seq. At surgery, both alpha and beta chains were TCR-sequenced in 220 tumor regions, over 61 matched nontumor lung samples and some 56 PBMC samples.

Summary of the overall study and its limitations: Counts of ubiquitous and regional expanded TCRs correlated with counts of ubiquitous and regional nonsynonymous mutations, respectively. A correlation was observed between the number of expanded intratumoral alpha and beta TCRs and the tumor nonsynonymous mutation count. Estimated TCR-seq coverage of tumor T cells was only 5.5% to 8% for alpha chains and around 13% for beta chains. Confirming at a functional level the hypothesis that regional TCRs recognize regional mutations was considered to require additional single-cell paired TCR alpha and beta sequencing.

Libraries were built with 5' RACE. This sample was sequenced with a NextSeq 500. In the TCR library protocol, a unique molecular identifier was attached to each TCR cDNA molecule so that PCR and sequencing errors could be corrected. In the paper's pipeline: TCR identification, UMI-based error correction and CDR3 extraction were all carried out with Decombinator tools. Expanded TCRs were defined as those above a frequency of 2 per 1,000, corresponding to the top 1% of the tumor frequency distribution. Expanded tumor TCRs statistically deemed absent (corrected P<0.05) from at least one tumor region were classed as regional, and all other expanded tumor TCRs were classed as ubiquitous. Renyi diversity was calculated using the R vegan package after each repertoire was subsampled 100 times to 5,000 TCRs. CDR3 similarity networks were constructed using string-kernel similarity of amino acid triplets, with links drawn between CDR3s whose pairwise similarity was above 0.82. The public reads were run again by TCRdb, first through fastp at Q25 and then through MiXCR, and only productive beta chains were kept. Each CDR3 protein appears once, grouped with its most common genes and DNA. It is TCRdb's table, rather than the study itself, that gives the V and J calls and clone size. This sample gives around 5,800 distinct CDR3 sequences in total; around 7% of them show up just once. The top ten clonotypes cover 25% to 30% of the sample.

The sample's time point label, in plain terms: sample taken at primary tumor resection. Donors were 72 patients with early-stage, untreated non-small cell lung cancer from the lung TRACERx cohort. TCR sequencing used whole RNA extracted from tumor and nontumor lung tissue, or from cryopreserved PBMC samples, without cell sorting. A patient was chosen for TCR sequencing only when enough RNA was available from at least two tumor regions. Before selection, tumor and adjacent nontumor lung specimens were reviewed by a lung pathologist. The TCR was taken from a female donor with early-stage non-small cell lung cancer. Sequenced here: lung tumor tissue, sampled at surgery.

The DNA is TGTGCCAGCAGCTTAGGGGGCTTCTCACCCCTCCACTTT. The resulting protein is CASSLGGFSPLHF. Here the chain combines TRBV7-3 and TRBJ1-6; TRBD1 is perhaps the D gene, given 6 matching bases. Relative to germline, V is 2 bases shorter and J is 10 bases shorter, with 9 bases between their ends. From its cysteine to its phenylalanine, the CDR3 spans 13 amino acids. The sequence is cut down to CDR3 DNA, 39 bases in frame from base 1. From the germline V gene, CDR1 is SGHTA and CDR2 is FQGTGA. With the portions outside the CDR3 filled from the reference TRBV7-3 and TRBJ1-6 genes, the complete variable region becomes GAGVSQTPSNKVTEKGKYVELRCDPISGHTALYWYRQSLGQGPEFLIYFQGTGAADDSGLPNDRFFAVRPEGSVSTLKIQRTERGDSAVYLCASSLGGFSPLHFGNGTRLTVT.